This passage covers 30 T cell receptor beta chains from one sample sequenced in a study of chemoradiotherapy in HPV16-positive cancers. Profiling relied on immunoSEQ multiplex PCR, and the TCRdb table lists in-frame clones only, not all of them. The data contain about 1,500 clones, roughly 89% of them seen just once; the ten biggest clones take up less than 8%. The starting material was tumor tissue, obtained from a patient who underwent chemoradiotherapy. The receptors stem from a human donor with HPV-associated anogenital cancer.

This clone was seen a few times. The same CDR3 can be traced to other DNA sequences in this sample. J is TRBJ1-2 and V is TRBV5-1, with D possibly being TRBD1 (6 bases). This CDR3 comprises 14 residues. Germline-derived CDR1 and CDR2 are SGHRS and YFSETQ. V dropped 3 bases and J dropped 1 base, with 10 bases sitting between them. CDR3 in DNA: TGCGCCAGCAGCTCGAAACAGGGTAACTATGGCTACACCTTC. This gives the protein CASSSKQGNYGYTF.

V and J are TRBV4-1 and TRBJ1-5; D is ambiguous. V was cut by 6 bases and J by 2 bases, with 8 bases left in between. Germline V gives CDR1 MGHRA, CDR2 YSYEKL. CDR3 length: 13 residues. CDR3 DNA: TGCGCCAGCAGTAATGTGGGCAATCAGCCCCAGCATTTT. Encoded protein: CASSNVGNQPQHF.

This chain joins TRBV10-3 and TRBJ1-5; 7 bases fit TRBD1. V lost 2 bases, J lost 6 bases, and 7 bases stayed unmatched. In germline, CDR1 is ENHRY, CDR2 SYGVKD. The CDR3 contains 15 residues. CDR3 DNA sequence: TGTGCCATCAGTGAGGGGACAGACAACAGTCAGCCCCAGCATTTT. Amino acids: CAISEGTDNSQPQHF.

The CDR3 sequence is CASTPGQGPYGYTF. The DNA of the CDR3 is TGTGCCAGCACCCCGGGACAGGGGCCCTATGGCTACACCTTC. The chain is built from TRBV2 and TRBJ1-2; 10 positions agree with TRBD1. Germline assignment: CDR1 SNHLY and CDR2 FYNNEI. This CDR3 has 14 residues. With 7 bases clipped from V and 4 bases from J, the junction kept 6 bases outside the gene matches.

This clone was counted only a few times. CDR3 in amino acids: CAWSVQSDTEAFF. Here the CDR3 DNA reads TGTGCCTGGAGTGTTCAGTCGGACACTGAAGCTTTCTTT. The rearrangement uses TRBV30 and TRBJ1-1, with D hard to call. The length of the CDR3 is 13 residues. Germline loops: CDR1 GTSNPN, CDR2 SVGIG (reference sequence). Trimming stripped 0 bases from V and 3 bases from J, with 8 bases between.

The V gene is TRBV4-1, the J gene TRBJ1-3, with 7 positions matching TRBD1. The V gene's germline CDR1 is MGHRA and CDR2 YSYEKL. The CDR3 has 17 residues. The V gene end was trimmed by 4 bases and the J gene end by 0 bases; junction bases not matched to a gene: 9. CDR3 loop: CASSPNTQGYSGNTIYF. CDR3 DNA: TGCGCCAGCAGCCCGAATACACAGGGGTACTCTGGAAACACCATATATTTT.

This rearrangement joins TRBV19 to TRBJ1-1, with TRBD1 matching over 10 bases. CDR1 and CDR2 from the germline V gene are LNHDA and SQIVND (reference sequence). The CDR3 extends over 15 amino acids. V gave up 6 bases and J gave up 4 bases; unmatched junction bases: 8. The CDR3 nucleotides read TGTGCCAGTAGGCCGGGACAGGGGACGGGCACTGAAGCTTTCTTT. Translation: CASRPGQGTGTEAFF.

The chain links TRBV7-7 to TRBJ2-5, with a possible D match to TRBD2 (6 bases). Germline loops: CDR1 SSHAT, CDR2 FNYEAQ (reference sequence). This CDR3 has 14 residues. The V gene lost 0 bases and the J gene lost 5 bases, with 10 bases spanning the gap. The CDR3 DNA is TGTGCCAGCAGCTTAGCGGGGGGAGCGGAGACCCAGTACTTC. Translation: CASSLAGGAETQYF.

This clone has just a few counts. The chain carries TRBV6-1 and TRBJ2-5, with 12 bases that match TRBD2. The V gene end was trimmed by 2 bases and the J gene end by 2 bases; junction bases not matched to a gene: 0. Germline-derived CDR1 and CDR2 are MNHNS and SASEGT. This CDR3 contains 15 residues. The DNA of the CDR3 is TGTGCCAGCAGTGAACTAGCGGGGGGGCAAGAGACCCAGTACTTC. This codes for CASSELAGGQETQYF.

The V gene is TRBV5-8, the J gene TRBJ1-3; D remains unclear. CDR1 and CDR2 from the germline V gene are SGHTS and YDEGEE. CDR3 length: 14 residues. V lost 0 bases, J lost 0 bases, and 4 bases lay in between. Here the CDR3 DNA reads TGTGCCAGCAGCTTGGCTAACTCTGGAAACACCATATATTTT. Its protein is CASSLANSGNTIYF.

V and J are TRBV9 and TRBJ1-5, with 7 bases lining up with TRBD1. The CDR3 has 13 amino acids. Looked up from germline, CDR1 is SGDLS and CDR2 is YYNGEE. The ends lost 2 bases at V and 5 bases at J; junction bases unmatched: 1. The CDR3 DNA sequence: TGTGCCAGCAGCGTCCAGGGGGATCAGCCCCAGCATTTT. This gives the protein CASSVQGDQPQHF.

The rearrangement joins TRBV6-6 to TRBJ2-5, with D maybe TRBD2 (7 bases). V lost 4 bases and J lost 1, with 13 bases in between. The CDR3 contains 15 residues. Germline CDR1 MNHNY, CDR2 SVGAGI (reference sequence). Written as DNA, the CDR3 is TGTGCCAGCAGTTTAGGCCGGGGGGCCCAAGAGACCCAGTACTTC. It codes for CASSLGRGAQETQYF.

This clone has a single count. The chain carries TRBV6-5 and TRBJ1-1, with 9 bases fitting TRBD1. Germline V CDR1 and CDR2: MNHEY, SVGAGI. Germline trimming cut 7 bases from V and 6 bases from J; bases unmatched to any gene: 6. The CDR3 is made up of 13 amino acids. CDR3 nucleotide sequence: TGTGCCAGCACGGGACAGGGAATCCCTGAAGCTTTCTTT. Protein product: CASTGQGIPEAFF.

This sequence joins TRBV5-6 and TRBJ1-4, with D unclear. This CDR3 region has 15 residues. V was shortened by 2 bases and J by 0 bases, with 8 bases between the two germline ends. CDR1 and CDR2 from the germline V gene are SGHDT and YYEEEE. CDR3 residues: CASSFGRTTNEKLFF. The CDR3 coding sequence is TGTGCCAGCAGCTTTGGTCGGACAACTAATGAAAAACTGTTTTTT.

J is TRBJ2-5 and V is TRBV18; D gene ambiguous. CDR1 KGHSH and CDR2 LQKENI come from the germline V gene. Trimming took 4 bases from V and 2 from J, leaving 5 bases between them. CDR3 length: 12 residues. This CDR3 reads CASSRQQETQYF. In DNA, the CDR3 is TGTGCCAGCTCACGTCAACAAGAGACCCAGTACTTC.

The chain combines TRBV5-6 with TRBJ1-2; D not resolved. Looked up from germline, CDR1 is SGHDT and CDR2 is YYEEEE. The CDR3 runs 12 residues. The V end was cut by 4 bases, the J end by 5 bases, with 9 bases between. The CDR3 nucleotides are TGTGCCAGCAGCCCGAGTGATTATGGCTACACCTTC. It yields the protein CASSPSDYGYTF.

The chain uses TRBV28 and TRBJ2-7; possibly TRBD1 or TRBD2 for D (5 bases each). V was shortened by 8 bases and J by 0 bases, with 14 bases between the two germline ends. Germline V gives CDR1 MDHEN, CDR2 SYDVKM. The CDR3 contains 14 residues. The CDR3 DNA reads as TGTGCCAGCCGAGGGACGGGGAGCTCCTACGAGCAGTACTTC. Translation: CASRGTGSSYEQYF.

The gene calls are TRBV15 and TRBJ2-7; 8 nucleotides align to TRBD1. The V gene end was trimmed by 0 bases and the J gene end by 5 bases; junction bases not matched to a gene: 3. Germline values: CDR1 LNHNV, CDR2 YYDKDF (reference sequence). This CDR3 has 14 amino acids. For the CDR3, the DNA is TGTGCCACCAGCAGAGACATACAGGGGGACGAGCAGTACTTC. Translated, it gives CATSRDIQGDEQYF.

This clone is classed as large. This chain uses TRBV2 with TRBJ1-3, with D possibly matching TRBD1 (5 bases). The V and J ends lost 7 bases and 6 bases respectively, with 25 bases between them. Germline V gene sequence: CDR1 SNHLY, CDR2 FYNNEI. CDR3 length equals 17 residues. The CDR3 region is CASILGYGTQLENTIYF. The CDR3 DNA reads TGTGCCAGCATCCTGGGATATGGGACGCAGCTGGAAAACACCATATATTTT.

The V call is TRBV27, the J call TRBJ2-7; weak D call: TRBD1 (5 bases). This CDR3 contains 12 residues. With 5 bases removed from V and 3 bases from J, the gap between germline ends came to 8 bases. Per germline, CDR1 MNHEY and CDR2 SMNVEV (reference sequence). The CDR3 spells CASSPQGYEQYF. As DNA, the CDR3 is TGTGCCAGCAGTCCGCAGGGCTACGAGCAGTACTTC.

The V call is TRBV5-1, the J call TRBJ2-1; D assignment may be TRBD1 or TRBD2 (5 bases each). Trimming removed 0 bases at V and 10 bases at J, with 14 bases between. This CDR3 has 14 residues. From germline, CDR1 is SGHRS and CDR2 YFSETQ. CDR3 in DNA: TGCGCCAGCAGCTTGGGGGTTTGGGGGAGCGAGCAGTTCTTC. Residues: CASSLGVWGSEQFF.

The CDR3 DNA follows: TGTGCCAGCAGCCCTCGGACTAGCGGGGGTTTGACCGGGGAGCTGTTTTTT. This encodes CASSPRTSGGLTGELFF. The chain has TRBV9 and TRBJ2-2; TRBD2 aligns across 13 bases. J was trimmed by 5 bases and V by 4 bases; bases with no gene match: 8. The CDR3 runs 17 residues. Per germline, CDR1 SGDLS and CDR2 YYNGEE.

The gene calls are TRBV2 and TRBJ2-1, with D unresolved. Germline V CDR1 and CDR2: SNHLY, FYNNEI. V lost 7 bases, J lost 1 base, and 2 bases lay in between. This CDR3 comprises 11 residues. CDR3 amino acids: CASTSYNEQFF. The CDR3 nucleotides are TGTGCCAGCACTTCCTACAATGAGCAGTTCTTC.

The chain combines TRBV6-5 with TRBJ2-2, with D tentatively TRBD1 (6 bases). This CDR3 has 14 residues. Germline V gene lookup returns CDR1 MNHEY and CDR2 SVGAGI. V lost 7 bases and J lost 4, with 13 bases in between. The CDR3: CASITGQLTGELFF. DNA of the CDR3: TGTGCCAGCATAACAGGGCAGCTCACCGGGGAGCTGTTTTTT.

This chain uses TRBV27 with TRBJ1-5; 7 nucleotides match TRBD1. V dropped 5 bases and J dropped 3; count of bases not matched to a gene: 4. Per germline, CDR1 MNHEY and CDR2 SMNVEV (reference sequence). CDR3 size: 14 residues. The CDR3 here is CASSPDRANQPQHF. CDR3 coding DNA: TGTGCCAGCAGTCCCGACAGGGCCAATCAGCCCCAGCATTTT.

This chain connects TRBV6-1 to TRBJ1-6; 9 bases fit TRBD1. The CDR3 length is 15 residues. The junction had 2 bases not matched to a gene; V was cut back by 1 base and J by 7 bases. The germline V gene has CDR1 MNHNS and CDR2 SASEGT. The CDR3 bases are TGTGCCAGCAGTGAAGGACAGGGGGACAATTCACCCCTCCACTTT. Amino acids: CASSEGQGDNSPLHF.

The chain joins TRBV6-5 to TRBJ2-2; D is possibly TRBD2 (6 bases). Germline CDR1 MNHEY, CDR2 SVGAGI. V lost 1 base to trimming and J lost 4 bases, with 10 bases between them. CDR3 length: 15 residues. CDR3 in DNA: TGTGCCAGCAGTTACTTCGGGGGAACCACCGGGGAGCTGTTTTTT. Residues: CASSYFGGTTGELFF.

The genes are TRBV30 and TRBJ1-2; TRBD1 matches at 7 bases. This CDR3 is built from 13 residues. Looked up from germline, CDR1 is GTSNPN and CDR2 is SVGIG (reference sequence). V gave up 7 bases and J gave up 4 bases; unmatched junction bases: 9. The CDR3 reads CALSFQGGYGYTF. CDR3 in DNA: TGTGCCTTGAGCTTTCAGGGGGGCTATGGCTACACCTTC.

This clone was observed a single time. CDR3 sequence reads: CASSLGQGSVYEQYF. CDR3 bases: TGCGCCAGCAGCTTGGGGCAGGGGTCTGTCTACGAGCAGTACTTC. The rearrangement joins TRBV5-1 to TRBJ2-7; D is perhaps TRBD1 (6 bases). The length of the CDR3 is 15 residues. The germline CDR1 and CDR2 sequences are SGHRS and YFSETQ. Trimming removed 0 bases at V and 3 bases at J, with 13 bases between.

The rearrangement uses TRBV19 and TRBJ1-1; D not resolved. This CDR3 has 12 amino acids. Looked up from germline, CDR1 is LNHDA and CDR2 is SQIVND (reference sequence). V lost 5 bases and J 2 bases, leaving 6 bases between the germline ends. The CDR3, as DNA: TGTGCCAGTAGTTTCAGCAACACTGAAGCTTTCTTT. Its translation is CASSFSNTEAFF.